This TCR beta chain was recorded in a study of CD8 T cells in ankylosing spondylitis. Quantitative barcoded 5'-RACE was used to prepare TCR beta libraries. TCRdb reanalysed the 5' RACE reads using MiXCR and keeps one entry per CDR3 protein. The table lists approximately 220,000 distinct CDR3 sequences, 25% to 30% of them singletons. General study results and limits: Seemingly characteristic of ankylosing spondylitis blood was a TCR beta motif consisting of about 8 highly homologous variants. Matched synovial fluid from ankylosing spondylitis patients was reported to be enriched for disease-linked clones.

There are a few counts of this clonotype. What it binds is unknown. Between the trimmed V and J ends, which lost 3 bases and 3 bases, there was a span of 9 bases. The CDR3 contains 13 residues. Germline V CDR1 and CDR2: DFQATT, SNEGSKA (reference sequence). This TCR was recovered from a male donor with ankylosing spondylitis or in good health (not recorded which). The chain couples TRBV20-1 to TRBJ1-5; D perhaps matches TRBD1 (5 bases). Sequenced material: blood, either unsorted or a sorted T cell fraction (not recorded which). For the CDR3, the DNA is TGCAGTGCTAGGACAGTGATCAATCAGCCCCAGCATTTT. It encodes CSARTVINQPQHF.